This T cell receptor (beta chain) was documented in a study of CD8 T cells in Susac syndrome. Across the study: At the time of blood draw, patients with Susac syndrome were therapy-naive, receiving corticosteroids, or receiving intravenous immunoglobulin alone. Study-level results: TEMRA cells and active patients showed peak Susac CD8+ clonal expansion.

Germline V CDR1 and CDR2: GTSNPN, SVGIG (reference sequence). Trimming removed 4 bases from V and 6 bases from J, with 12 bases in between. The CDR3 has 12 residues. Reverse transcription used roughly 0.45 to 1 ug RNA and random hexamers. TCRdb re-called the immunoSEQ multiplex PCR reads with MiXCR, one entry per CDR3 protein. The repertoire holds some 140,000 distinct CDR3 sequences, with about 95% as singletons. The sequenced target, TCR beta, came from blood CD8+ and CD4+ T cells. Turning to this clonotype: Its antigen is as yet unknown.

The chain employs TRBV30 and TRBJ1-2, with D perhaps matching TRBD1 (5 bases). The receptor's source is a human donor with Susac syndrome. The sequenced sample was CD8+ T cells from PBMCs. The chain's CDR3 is CAWTPAGDGYTF. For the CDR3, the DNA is TGTGCCTGGACCCCAGCGGGGGATGGCTACACCTTC.